The 5 T cell receptor beta chains presented below share a single source sample, sequenced in a study of T cells in Graves' hyperthyroidism and ophthalmopathy. Authors of the study amplified TCR beta CDR3 regions from RNA transcripts. The TCR CDR3 first-round RT-PCR relied on the HTBI primer set. TCRdb itself ran the multiplex PCR reads through MiXCR, one entry per CDR3 protein. The sample shows about 290,000 distinct CDR3 sequences, more than 10% of them seen only once. The specimen was blood. Every receptor here comes from a woman aged 25-40 years with Graves' hyperthyroidism that later progressed to Graves' ophthalmopathy.

At least ten counts were recorded for this clonotype. The junction does not match germline at one end; this may be a read error. The gene calls are TRBV6-2 or TRBV6-3 and TRBJ2-1, with 10 nucleotides matching TRBD2. The germline V gene has CDR1 MNHEY and CDR2 SVGEGT. The CDR3 length is 16 residues. Here the CDR3 reads CASAKPSGSLYDEQFF. Here the CDR3 DNA reads TGTGCCAGCGCCAAGCCTAGCGGGAGCCTCTACGATGAGCAGTTCTTC.

This clonotype was observed at least ten times. The chain couples TRBV7-9 to TRBJ2-7, with D tentatively TRBD2 (5 bases). Germline values: CDR1 SEHNR, CDR2 FQNEAQ (reference sequence). Trimming cost V 4 bases and J 0 bases, with 13 bases left between them. This CDR3 is built from 15 residues. DNA for the CDR3: TGTGCCAGCAGCTCAGGATTAGCGTACTCCTACGAGCAGTACTTC. It yields the protein CASSSGLAYSYEQYF.

This clonotype has at least ten counts. The chain joins TRBV7-6 to TRBJ2-6; D is ambiguous. CDR1 is SGHVS, CDR2 FNYEAQ, per germline. The CDR3 is 15 amino acids. Trimming took 5 bases from V and 0 from J, leaving 8 bases between them. The DNA of the CDR3 is TGTGCCAGCAGCGTCCAGGTCTCTGGGGCCAACGTCCTGACTTTC. Protein: CASSVQVSGANVLTF.

This clonotype occurred a few times. CDR3 protein: CASSQGRDLYNSPLHF. Here the CDR3 DNA reads TGCGCCAGCAGCCAAGGGAGGGACCTCTATAATTCACCCCTCCACTTT. The chain employs TRBV4-1 and TRBJ1-6; perhaps TRBD1 as D (5 bases). Germline V lookup: CDR1 MGHRA, CDR2 YSYEKL. This CDR3 has 16 residues. Trimming removed 1 base at V and 3 bases at J, with 10 bases between.

This clonotype was detected ten times or more. The chain has TRBV20-1 and TRBJ2-1, with 7 bases matching TRBD2. There are 15 residues in the CDR3. V dropped 6 bases and J dropped 10; count of bases not matched to a gene: 18. Germline V CDR1 and CDR2: DFQATT, SNEGSKA (reference sequence). The CDR3: CSARMRAGEGSEQFF. The CDR3 bases are TGCAGTGCGAGGATGCGTGCGGGAGAGGGGAGCGAGCAGTTCTTC.